This T cell receptor beta chain originates from a study of PD-1 blockade in classical Hodgkin lymphoma. The study, taken as a whole, reports: Those achieving complete response showed baseline diversity like newly diagnosed patients. CD4+ TCR diversity rose significantly by C4D1, and CD8+ TCR diversity did not.

The data were produced by immunoSEQ multiplex PCR, yet TCRdb's version contains in-frame clones alone and is incomplete. Here the sample spans some 22,000 clones, around three quarters being singletons. Remarks on this clone: Antigen unknown.

Patients all relapsed after autologous stem cell transplantation, and there was variation in brentuximab vedotin exposure. The best responses consisted of complete response, partial response or progressive disease. V lost 11 bases and J lost 5, with 12 bases in between. This CDR3 is built from 12 residues. Looked up from germline, CDR1 is LGHNA and CDR2 is YNFKEQ. This receptor was identified in a human donor with classical Hodgkin lymphoma. The V gene is TRBV4-2, the J gene TRBJ2-2; no clear D gene. The material sequenced was peripheral blood mononuclear cells (PBMCs), taken before the second cycle of nivolumab. The CDR3 nucleotides read TGTGCCGCGGCTTCGAGTACCGGGGAGCTGTTTTTT. This translates into CAAASSTGELFF.